This TCR beta chain was retrieved from a study of T cell responses to AZD1222 COVID-19 vaccine (dated by TCRdb to the early 2020s). Regarding the research as a whole: AZD1222 recipients with second doses at about 4 weeks or about 12 weeks were pooled, because spike-specific TCR depth and breadth did not differ between schedules. Enrollment into the trials was organized by age into subgroups of 18-55, 56-69 and 70-plus years, and those subgroups contained roughly 150, 30 and 60 TCR-sequenced participants, respectively. A total of more than 230 trial participants underwent TCR sequencing, of whom approximately 200 had received two doses of AZD1222 and some 25 had received two doses of the MenACWY control vaccine. The study at large found these results: The 56-69-year group was small, and its depth increase did not reach significance, likely because of low power. Because no day 14 peak-response samples were available, the repertoires could be characterized only after the peak T cell response. CD4 TCRs associated with the vaccine covered the entire spike protein, and the dominant responses were in regions 160-218 and 743-854. After two AZD1222 doses, both the breadth and the depth of spike-specific TCRs were significantly higher than at day 0 and than in MenACWY recipients. Reportedly, almost half of the unique spike-specific TCRs recognized epitopes lying outside the regions that are mutated in the B.1.351 and B.1.1.7 variants. Conclusions about previously exposed vaccinees are limited because only five to seven AZD1222 recipients were SARS-CoV-2 seropositive at baseline. Participants were mostly white British, with more females than males. The authors suggested clonal diversity may have been underestimated.

A remark on this clone: The antigen it recognizes is unknown. No base qualities exist here, and no much larger clone lies one base off it.

The CDR3 regions of human TCRbeta chains were subjected to immunosequencing. The paper's processing steps were these. Repertoire TCRs were matched against a reference library of SARS-CoV-2-specific TCRs generated with the MIRA antigen-specificity platform. Breadth was defined as the fraction of unique TCRs that were SARS-CoV-2-associated, and depth was defined as the fraction of total T cells that were SARS-CoV-2-associated. Using the MIRA data, each spike-specific TCR was assigned both to the spike region to which the TCR was reactive and to a CD4 or CD8 class. Log10-transformed breadth and depth values were compared by one-way ANOVA with Sidak's multiple comparisons tests. As stored in TCRdb, this immuneACCESS dataset retains in-frame rearrangements with V and J assigned. A fraction of the clones does not appear; measured against another copy, unresolved V genes explain less than half of the discrepancy, and the remainder lacks a known reason. V, J and clone size are those of that table, while D and trimming were read from the DNA. A total of 200,000 or so clones appear in this sample, approximately 91% of them only once. The top ten clonotypes cover more than 0.75% of the sample.

What the time point label conveys for this sample: baseline before first vaccination. Samples from vaccinated people were obtained from the UK trials COV001 and COV002, which included a single-blind randomized controlled phase 2/3 trial of AZD1222 (ChAdOx1 nCoV-19) in healthy adults. For TCRbeta chain sequencing, PBMC samples were collected from trial participants at day 0 and at day 28 after the second dose. This TCR was sampled from an adult in good health. Sample: peripheral blood, taken on day 0 of AZD1222 vaccination.

This receptor carries the CDR3 CATSTYGVDTEAFF. Here is the DNA: TGTGCCACCAGCACGTACGGGGTGGACACTGAAGCTTTCTTT. The sequence joins TRBV15 to TRBJ1-1, with an unclear D gene assignment. The CDR3 sequence holds 14 residues, the cysteine and phenylalanine included. Just CDR3 DNA is preserved here, 42 bases in frame from base 1. V is reduced by 4 bases and J by 3 bases, leaving a spacing of 12 bases between them. Based on the germline V gene (reference sequence), the CDR1 and CDR2 sequences are LNHNV and YYDKDF.